These T cell receptor beta chains were read from a single sample in a study of cytomegalovirus exposure and HLA in healthy donors. Data came from immunoSEQ multiplex PCR; TCRdb stores just in-frame clones and leaves some out. The sample has 120,000 or so clones; 65% to 80% are singletons. Sequencing input: PBMCs. The receptors stem from a man in his thirties or forties in good health and CMV-seronegative. Each CDR3 is given with its conserved first and last residue. Fields, in order: J gene, D gene, V gene, clone size, CDR3 protein, CDR3 DNA. A D gene is named only where the DNA matches it firmly. Clone sizes are given selectively: once, few, many, or a class where the clone is expanded.

j_call: TRBJ2-3
d_call: TRBD1
v_call: TRBV7-2
clone_size: few
cdr3_aa: CASSSGQGSSRTDTQYF
cdr3_nt: TGTGCCAGCAGCTCTGGACAGGGGTCTTCTCGCACAGATACGCAGTATTTT

j_call: TRBJ1-4
d_call: .
v_call: TRBV28
clone_size: .
cdr3_aa: CASSLRSEKLFF
cdr3_nt: TGTGCCAGCAGTTTAAGGAGTGAAAAACTGTTTTTT

j_call: TRBJ2-2
d_call: .
v_call: TRBV10-3
clone_size: once
cdr3_aa: CAMRLGIDTGELFF
cdr3_nt: TGTGCCATGAGGCTAGGCATTGACACCGGGGAGCTGTTTTTT

j_call: TRBJ1-2
d_call: TRBD1
v_call: TRBV29-1
clone_size: .
cdr3_aa: CSVGEGGTGYGYTF
cdr3_nt: TGCAGCGTTGGGGAGGGCGGGACAGGCTATGGCTACACCTTC

j_call: TRBJ1-1
d_call: TRBD1
v_call: TRBV7-9
clone_size: .
cdr3_aa: CASSWDRGVEAFF
cdr3_nt: TGTGCCAGCAGCTGGGACAGGGGGGTTGAAGCTTTCTTT

j_call: TRBJ2-7
d_call: .
v_call: TRBV2
clone_size: once
cdr3_aa: CASTNRPLSYEQYF
cdr3_nt: TGTGCCAGCACGAACAGGCCACTATCCTACGAGCAGTACTTC

j_call: TRBJ1-5
d_call: .
v_call: TRBV7-8
clone_size: .
cdr3_aa: CASSLEFQQPQHF
cdr3_nt: TGTGCCAGCAGCTTAGAATTTCAACAGCCCCAGCATTTT

j_call: TRBJ2-7
d_call: .
v_call: TRBV19
clone_size: .
cdr3_aa: CATPRTVGLEQYF
cdr3_nt: TGTGCCACCCCCCGGACAGTGGGGCTCGAGCAGTACTTC

j_call: TRBJ2-2
d_call: TRBD2
v_call: TRBV18
clone_size: few
cdr3_aa: CASSPLGSGGATGELFF
cdr3_nt: TGTGCCAGCTCACCCCTTGGCAGCGGGGGGGCGACCGGGGAGCTGTTTTTT

j_call: TRBJ1-6
d_call: .
v_call: TRBV4-1
clone_size: .
cdr3_aa: CASSQDRGENYNSPLHF
cdr3_nt: TGCGCCAGCAGCCAAGACCGAGGAGAAAACTATAATTCCCCCCTCCACTTT

j_call: TRBJ2-7
d_call: TRBD1
v_call: TRBV28
clone_size: .
cdr3_aa: CASSLGGQKYSEQYF
cdr3_nt: TGTGCCAGCAGTTTAGGGGGACAGAAATACTCCGAGCAGTACTTC

j_call: TRBJ1-3
d_call: .
v_call: TRBV6-6
clone_size: few
cdr3_aa: CASSFPILTSGNTIYF
cdr3_nt: TGTGCCAGCAGTTTCCCGATCCTAACCTCCGGAAACACCATATATTTT

j_call: TRBJ1-1
d_call: TRBD1
v_call: TRBV27
clone_size: .
cdr3_aa: CVSSKTGDRTEAFF
cdr3_nt: TGTGTCAGCAGTAAGACAGGGGATAGGACTGAAGCTTTCTTT

j_call: TRBJ2-3
d_call: TRBD2
v_call: TRBV9
clone_size: .
cdr3_aa: CASSPRGVAGSAGDTQYF
cdr3_nt: TGTGCCAGCAGCCCACGTGGGGTAGCGGGGTCGGCGGGAGATACGCAGTATTTT

j_call: TRBJ2-7
d_call: .
v_call: TRBV6-1
clone_size: .
cdr3_aa: CASTKDLKYEQYF
cdr3_nt: TGTGCCAGCACCAAGGACTTAAAATACGAGCAGTACTTC

j_call: TRBJ1-3
d_call: .
v_call: TRBV9
clone_size: .
cdr3_aa: CASAQQGSGNTIYF
cdr3_nt: TGTGCCAGCGCCCAACAGGGCTCCGGAAACACCATATATTTT

j_call: TRBJ2-7
d_call: TRBD1
v_call: TRBV15
clone_size: .
cdr3_aa: CATSRTGGGYEQYF
cdr3_nt: TGTGCCACCAGCCGGACAGGGGGCGGTTACGAGCAGTACTTC

j_call: TRBJ1-1
d_call: .
v_call: TRBV11-2
clone_size: few
cdr3_aa: CASSPARGGTEAFF
cdr3_nt: TGTGCCAGCAGCCCGGCAAGGGGTGGCACTGAAGCTTTCTTT

j_call: TRBJ1-1
d_call: .
v_call: TRBV10-3
clone_size: .
cdr3_aa: CAIQGGTEAFF
cdr3_nt: TGTGCCATCCAGGGCGGCACTGAAGCTTTCTTT

j_call: TRBJ2-6
d_call: TRBD1
v_call: TRBV28
clone_size: .
cdr3_aa: CASGQGSSGANVLTF
cdr3_nt: TGTGCCAGCGGACAGGGGAGCTCTGGGGCCAACGTCCTGACTTTC